This passage covers 13 T cell receptor beta chains from one sample sequenced in a study of control samples from healthy donors and cancer patients. Measured with immunoSEQ multiplex PCR; TCRdb has only the in-frame clones, and not every one. The sample gives roughly 88,000 clones, approximately 95% of which show up once; approximately 8% is in the top ten. Sequencing was done on a sample of blood. The receptor set was obtained from a man aged 18 to 29 in good health.

This clone was detected once. The CDR3 here is CASSSTGQMNTEAFF. In nucleotides, the CDR3 is TGTGCCAGCAGTTCCACAGGGCAGATGAACACTGAAGCTTTCTTT. The chain couples TRBV6-5 to TRBJ1-1, with D maybe TRBD1 (6 bases). Between the trimmed V and J ends, which lost 4 bases and 0 bases, there was a span of 12 bases. Germline V CDR1 and CDR2: MNHEY, SVGAGI. This CDR3 has 15 residues.

J is TRBJ2-7 and V is TRBV5-1; D uncertain. The germline CDR1 and CDR2 sequences are SGHRS and YFSETQ. Trimming removed 0 bases from V and 0 bases from J, with 13 bases in between. This CDR3 comprises 16 residues. This CDR3 is CASSLAGQVSSYEQYF. The CDR3 coding sequence is TGCGCCAGCAGCTTGGCTGGCCAGGTCAGCTCCTACGAGCAGTACTTC.

The CDR3 DNA reads as TGCGCCAGCAGCTTGGGACTAGCGGGGACGCGAGGAGAGACCCAGTACTTC. Residues: CASSLGLAGTRGETQYF. V is TRBV5-1 and J is TRBJ2-5; 11 nucleotides line up with TRBD2. CDR1 is SGHRS and CDR2 is YFSETQ in the germline V gene. The CDR3 runs to 17 residues. The V gene end was trimmed by 0 bases and the J gene end by 4 bases; junction bases not matched to a gene: 8.

This rearrangement joins TRBV7-9 to TRBJ1-4, with 8 nucleotides matching TRBD1. The CDR3 is made up of 14 amino acids. J was trimmed by 8 bases and V by 5 bases; bases with no gene match: 7. CDR1 is SEHNR, CDR2 FQNEAQ, per germline (reference sequence). CDR3 DNA sequence: TGTGCCAGCAGCCCAGACAGGGGAGGCGAAAAACTGTTTTTT. This encodes CASSPDRGGEKLFF.

The V call is TRBV19, the J call TRBJ2-7; D gene ambiguous. Germline assignment: CDR1 LNHDA and CDR2 SQIVND (reference sequence). The CDR3 is 13 residues long. V lost 3 bases to trimming and J lost 7 bases, with 13 bases between them. CDR3 amino acids: CASSIILSREQYF. In nucleotides, the CDR3 is TGTGCCAGTAGTATTATCCTTTCGAGAGAGCAGTACTTC. The complete variable domain, with remaining parts taken from reference TRBV19 and TRBJ2-7, reads DGGITQSPKYLFRKEGQNVTLSCEQNLNHDAMYWYRQDPGQGLRLIYYSQIVNDFQKGDIAEGYSVSREKKESFPLTVTSAQKNPTAFYLCASSIILSREQYFGPGTRLTVT.

This sequence joins TRBV2 and TRBJ1-4, with 9 bases identical to TRBD1. The CDR3 is 19 amino acids. Germline CDR1 is SNHLY and CDR2 is FYNNEI. J was trimmed by 1 base and V by 5 bases; bases with no gene match: 14. CDR3 DNA: TGTGCCAGCAGTATTAAAAGGACAGGGGTCGGCAAAACTAATGAAAAACTGTTTTTT. Its protein is CASSIKRTGVGKTNEKLFF.

The V call is TRBV27, the J call TRBJ1-1; maybe TRBD1 (6 bases). Deletions cut 6 bases from V and 4 bases from J, with 12 bases between. Germline V CDR1 and CDR2: MNHEY, SMNVEV (reference sequence). This CDR3 comprises 13 residues. The CDR3 DNA sequence: TGTGCCAGCAGAGGGGGGGGTTTCACTGAAGCTTTCTTT. Protein: CASRGGGFTEAFF.

The chain is built from TRBV7-2 and TRBJ1-6; perhaps TRBD1 as D (5 bases). Trimming shortened V by 5 bases and J by 1 base, and 18 bases separated the two germline ends. The CDR3 has 18 amino acids. The germline V gene has CDR1 SGHTA and CDR2 FQGNSA. The chain's CDR3 is CASSPRTSRSSYNSPLHF. In DNA, the CDR3 is TGTGCCAGCAGCCCCAGGACAAGTCGGAGTTCCTATAATTCACCCCTCCACTTT.

The chain employs TRBV9 and TRBJ2-5; 9 positions agree with TRBD1. V lost 4 bases to trimming and J lost 4 bases; unmatched junction nucleotides: 8. The germline CDR1 and CDR2 sequences are SGDLS and YYNGEE. The CDR3 covers 15 residues. This CDR3 reads CASSPGTGISETQYF. The CDR3 DNA follows: TGTGCCAGCAGCCCGGGGACAGGGATTTCAGAGACCCAGTACTTC.

The rearrangement links TRBV19 to TRBJ2-6, with 12 bases that match TRBD1. Trimming at V came to 5 bases and at J to 0 bases, leaving 11 bases not matched to a gene. The CDR3 loop spans 20 amino acids. Germline CDR1 and CDR2: LNHDA and SQIVND (reference sequence). The CDR3 DNA reads as TGTGCCAGTAGTGTTACCGGGACAGGGGGCCTCCTCTCTGGGGCCAACGTCCTGACTTTC. It is translated as CASSVTGTGGLLSGANVLTF.

The V call is TRBV10-3, the J call TRBJ2-1; TRBD2 aligns across 8 bases. Germline V gives CDR1 ENHRY, CDR2 SYGVKD. This CDR3 spans 13 amino acids. Trimming took 8 bases from V and 8 from J; bases not matched to a gene: 8. The CDR3 bases are TGTGCCATCCTGATGAGCGGGAGCGATGAGCAGTTCTTC. Translating gives CAILMSGSDEQFF.

J is TRBJ1-3 and V is TRBV9; D is unresolved. Germline V gene sequence: CDR1 SGDLS, CDR2 YYNGEE. This CDR3 region has 12 residues. The V end lost 4 bases, the J end lost 0 bases, and 2 bases lay between the germline ends. For the CDR3, the DNA is TGTGCCAGCAGCACCTCTGGAAACACCATATATTTT. Residues: CASSTSGNTIYF.

This chain joins TRBV9 and TRBJ2-7, with D unresolved. V lost 0 bases to trimming and J lost 5 bases, with 15 bases between them. Looked up from germline, CDR1 is SGDLS and CDR2 is YYNGEE. The CDR3 spans 15 residues. CDR3 bases: TGTGCCAGCAGCGTAGAGGGTTCCGCTAAAGACGAGCAGTACTTC. Translating it yields CASSVEGSAKDEQYF.